This TCR beta chain originates from a study of T cell repertoires in cytomegalovirus infection. About the research overall: Well-studied HLA-B-restricted CMV epitopes were used in the study alongside recently identified HLA-C-restricted ones. CMV infection plus the matching HLA type was flagged by public TCR beta signatures.

Study-wide findings and caveats: What dominated the ex vivo response were HLA-C-restricted CMV-specific TCR beta clonotypes.

The CDR3 extends over 15 amino acids. The V and J ends lost 1 base and 5 bases respectively, with 13 bases between them. CDR1 and CDR2 from the germline V gene are SGHAT and FQNNGV. As concerns this clonotype: The target antigen is unknown.

TCRdb itself ran the reads through MiXCR, one entry per CDR3 protein. Counted here are a few hundred thousand distinct CDR3 sequences, approximately 46% occurring once; the ten biggest clones make up roughly two fifths. The sequenced sample was cultured PBMCs, obtained from culture after CMV antigen stimulation. The chain uses TRBV11-2 and TRBJ2-3; D not resolved. This TCR derives from a human donor in good health (CMV status not recorded). Some clones in this sample may be carry-over from other donors' samples. CDR3 region: CASSLGPTWGDTQYF. DNA of the CDR3: TGTGCCAGCAGCTTAGGGCCAACGTGGGGAGATACGCAGTATTTT.